Presented here are 15 T cell receptor beta chains from one specimen sequenced in a study. MiXCR, applied by TCRdb to the 5' RACE reads, yields one record per CDR3 protein. The sample shows fewer than 60,000 distinct CDR3 sequences, more than 25% of them seen only once. Material: naive CD4+ T cells sorted from blood. The subset here: naive CD4+ T cells, CD4+CD45RA+CD25-. These receptors all stem from a female donor with breast cancer.

The genes are TRBV3-1 and TRBJ2-2; D gene unclear. The CDR3 sequence is 16 residues long. Germline V CDR1 and CDR2: LGHDT, YNNKEL (reference sequence). Deletions cut 1 base from V and 2 bases from J, with 11 bases between. The CDR3 here is CASSQGSPTNTGELFF. Written as DNA, the CDR3 is TGTGCCAGCAGCCAAGGGAGCCCCACCAACACCGGGGAGCTGTTTTTT.

A few counts support this clonotype. The chain employs TRBV6-5 and TRBJ2-5; 9 positions agree with TRBD2. This CDR3 is built from 15 residues. Germline-derived CDR1 and CDR2 are MNHEY and SVGAGI. J gave up 1 base and V 1 base, and 1 base lay outside the gene matches. The CDR3 DNA sequence: TGTGCCAGCAGTTACTTAGCGGGAGTCCAAGAGACCCAGTACTTC. Residues: CASSYLAGVQETQYF.

This clonotype was found a few times. This chain uses TRBV12-3 or TRBV12-4 with TRBJ2-2; TRBD2 is a possible D gene (5 bases). CDR3 size: 16 residues. Trimming cost V 6 bases and J 0 bases, with 14 bases left between them. CDR3 DNA sequence: TGTGCCAGCAGCCAGTTCGCCGGGACGAACACCGGGGAGCTGTTTTTT. The encoded protein is CASSQFAGTNTGELFF.

V usage is TRBV6-5 and J usage is TRBJ2-5, with a weak D call TRBD2 (5 bases). Germline V gives CDR1 MNHEY, CDR2 SVGAGI. This CDR3 contains 16 residues. Deletions cut 0 bases from V and 7 bases from J, with 18 bases between. The CDR3 is CASSYSIPILEGTQYF. The CDR3 nucleotides read TGTGCCAGCAGTTACTCGATTCCCATACTAGAAGGGACCCAGTACTTC.

A note on this clonotype: The CDR3 ends on some other residue instead of the conserved phenylalanine or tryptophan, so this is likely a read error. This sequence joins TRBV7-2 and TRBJ2-5; no clear D. CDR1 is SGHTA, CDR2 FQGNSA, per germline. The CDR3 runs to 13 residues. V was cut by 3 bases and J by 2 bases, with 7 bases left in between. The CDR3 DNA follows: TGTGCCAGCAGCTTGTGGATGCAAGAGACCCAGTACTCC. It encodes CASSLWMQETQYS.

The chain uses TRBV5-1 and TRBJ2-3; D remains ambiguous. V was pared by 6 bases and J by 2 bases, with 13 bases between. Germline V lookup: CDR1 SGHRS, CDR2 YFSETQ. The CDR3 extends over 14 amino acids. The CDR3 nucleotides read TGCGCCAGCAACACACAATCGAACACAGATACGCAGTATTTT. Translation gives CASNTQSNTDTQYF.

This sequence joins TRBV28 and TRBJ1-2; D not certain. V was cut by 11 bases and J by 4 bases, with 11 bases left in between. This CDR3 comprises 11 residues. CDR1 and CDR2 from the germline V gene are MDHEN and SYDVKM. The DNA for the CDR3 is TGTGCCCACACCGACGGCTATGGCTACACCTTC. It translates to CAHTDGYGYTF.

This clonotype was detected a few times. The V gene is TRBV12-3 or TRBV12-4, the J gene TRBJ2-7; D possibly uses TRBD1 or TRBD2 (6 bases each). Trimming took off 4 bases at V and 3 bases at J, with 13 bases between the two ends. The CDR3 has 14 amino acids. The CDR3 reads CASSSHGGSYEQYF. The CDR3, as DNA: TGTGCCAGCAGTTCCCACGGGGGCAGCTACGAGCAGTACTTC.

This rearrangement joins TRBV9 to TRBJ1-2, with D possibly being TRBD1 (5 bases). CDR3 size: 13 residues. Deletions cut 4 bases from V and 5 bases from J, with 12 bases between. CDR1 is SGDLS and CDR2 is YYNGEE in the germline V gene. The CDR3: CASSPGTSYGYTF. The DNA of the CDR3 is TGTGCCAGCAGCCCCGGGACGTCTTATGGCTACACCTTC.

This clonotype was observed once. This rearrangement joins TRBV10-3 to TRBJ2-2; D remains unclear. The germline gives CDR1 ENHRY, CDR2 SYGVKD. The CDR3 loop spans 12 amino acids. The V end lost 4 bases, the J end lost 7 bases, and 7 bases lay between the germline ends. CDR3 region: CAISGASGELFF. The CDR3 DNA reads as TGTGCCATCAGTGGGGCTAGCGGGGAGCTGTTTTTT.

The sample holds a few counts of this clonotype. The chain uses TRBV30 and TRBJ2-7; unclear D gene. The CDR3 consists of 9 residues. Germline V lookup: CDR1 GTSNPN, CDR2 SVGIG (reference sequence). V was clipped by 7 bases and J by 6 bases, with 7 bases between them. CDR3 sequence: CAYRPEQYF. The CDR3, as DNA: TGTGCCTACCGTCCCGAGCAGTACTTC.

V and J are TRBV20-1 and TRBJ1-1, with D possibly being TRBD1 (6 bases). The germline CDR1 and CDR2 sequences are DFQATT and SNEGSKA (reference sequence). This CDR3 is built from 15 residues. V gave up 4 bases and J gave up 0 bases, with 15 bases separating them. The CDR3 DNA is TGCAGTGCTACCTACAGGGTGGGGATGAACACTGAAGCTTTCTTT. Protein product: CSATYRVGMNTEAFF.

In its sample, this clonotype was seen many times. The chain combines TRBV12-3 or TRBV12-4 with TRBJ2-1; 7 bases map to TRBD1. Trimming at V came to 6 bases and at J to 11 bases, leaving 7 bases not matched to a gene. This CDR3 spans 12 amino acids. CDR3 sequence: CASRRDSTKQFF. The CDR3 coding sequence is TGTGCCAGCAGGAGGGACAGTACTAAGCAGTTCTTC.

The gene calls are TRBV19 and TRBJ2-2; weak D call: TRBD1 (6 bases). Germline loops: CDR1 LNHDA, CDR2 SQIVND (reference sequence). Trimming removed 5 bases at V and 7 bases at J, with 17 bases between. This CDR3 spans 15 amino acids. The DNA for the CDR3 is TGTGCCAGTAGTCCCCCAGGGGTCAATGGCGGGGAGCTGTTTTTT. Amino acid sequence: CASSPPGVNGGELFF.

The table lists this clonotype with a few counts. The chain recombines TRBV20-1 with TRBJ2-7, with 11 bases aligning to TRBD2. This CDR3 spans 16 amino acids. Germline trimming cut 0 bases from V and 4 bases from J; bases unmatched to any gene: 8. Germline CDR1 reads DFQATT; CDR2 reads SNEGSKA (reference sequence). CDR3 region: CSARDSGRALVYEQYF. CDR3 coding DNA: TGCAGTGCTAGAGATAGCGGGAGGGCCCTCGTGTACGAGCAGTACTTC.